This TCR beta chain stems from a study of blood T cell repertoires in COVID-19. Sequenced by immunoSEQ multiplex PCR; TCRdb stores in-frame clones only, minus some. The data contain 45,000 to 60,000 clones, almost 80% of them singletons. This TCR was recovered from a woman aged 45 to 65 with acute COVID-19. What was sequenced was PBMCs or T cells enriched from blood (not recorded which).

In DNA form, the CDR3 reads TGTGCCAGCAGCGAACCGGGACACACTAGCTCTGGGGCCAACGTCCTGACTTTC. Residues: CASSEPGHTSSGANVLTF. The chain combines TRBV9 with TRBJ2-6, with D possibly matching TRBD1 (6 bases). The CDR3 runs to 18 residues. V lost 3 bases to trimming and J lost 0 bases, with 16 bases between them. CDR1 and CDR2 from the germline V gene are SGDLS and YYNGEE.